A single sample is the source of the 13 T cell receptor beta chains below, sequenced in a study of blood T cell repertoires in COVID-19. TCRdb's copy holds only in-frame clones and misses some; the assay was immunoSEQ multiplex PCR. This table holds approximately 360,000 clones, roughly 90% found once. The sequenced sample consisted of PBMCs or T cells enriched from blood (not recorded which). The receptors derive from a woman between 25 and 40 years old with acute COVID-19.

The chain couples TRBV19 to TRBJ2-1, with 10 bases identical to TRBD2. The germline V gene has CDR1 LNHDA and CDR2 SQIVND (reference sequence). The CDR3 consists of 15 residues. The V gene end was trimmed by 5 bases and the J gene end by 4 bases; junction bases not matched to a gene: 5. CDR3 bases: TGTGCCAGTAGTTGGCTAGCGGGGGTATACAATGAGCAGTTCTTC. Translation gives CASSWLAGVYNEQFF.

The rearrangement uses TRBV28 and TRBJ1-6, with D hard to call. Looked up from germline, CDR1 is MDHEN and CDR2 is SYDVKM. There are 15 residues in the CDR3. Trimming left V 2 bases short and J 7 bases short, with 12 bases between. In DNA, the CDR3 is TGTGCCAGCAGTTTACTGTTGGGCGGGAATTCACCCCTCCACTTT. It is translated as CASSLLLGGNSPLHF.

The V gene is TRBV7-3, the J gene TRBJ2-3; perhaps TRBD1 as D (6 bases). Trimming took 5 bases from V and 2 from J, leaving 14 bases between them. This CDR3 is built from 15 residues. Germline-derived CDR1 and CDR2 are SGHTA and FQGTGA. This CDR3 reads CASSLKDSFTDTQYF. In nucleotides, the CDR3 is TGTGCCAGCAGCCTTAAGGACAGTTTCACAGATACGCAGTATTTT.

The chain links TRBV5-1 to TRBJ2-7, with 10 bases fitting TRBD2. The length of the CDR3 is 16 residues. CDR1 SGHRS and CDR2 YFSETQ come from the germline V gene. V trimming: 0 bases; J trimming: 3 bases; junction bases outside the gene matches: 6. As DNA, the CDR3 is TGCGCCAGCAGCTTGGACACTAGCGGGGTGGACTACGAGCAGTACTTC. Its protein product is CASSLDTSGVDYEQYF.

The chain links TRBV3-1 (or the pseudogene TRBV3-2) to TRBJ1-2, with unresolved D. The CDR3 has 13 amino acids. V was clipped by 4 bases and J by 3 bases, with 9 bases between them. In germline, CDR1 is LGHDT, CDR2 YNNKEL (reference sequence). The CDR3 region is CASSPGRHYGYTF. The CDR3, as DNA: TGTGCCAGCAGCCCCGGGAGACACTATGGCTACACCTTC.

V usage is TRBV5-1 and J usage is TRBJ2-1; 14 nucleotides agree with TRBD2. Looked up from germline, CDR1 is SGHRS and CDR2 is YFSETQ. V shed 3 bases, J shed 6 bases, and the junction held 5 bases outside the gene matches. This CDR3 comprises 16 residues. The CDR3 bases are TGCGCCAGCAGCTCCAGACTAGCGGGGGGGAGCAATGAGCAGTTCTTC. This codes for CASSSRLAGGSNEQFF.

This chain connects TRBV9 to TRBJ1-2; 10 bases are a match to TRBD1. This CDR3 comprises 14 residues. After removal of 1 base from V and 7 bases from J, the junction contained 4 bases not matched to a gene. The germline V gene encodes CDR1 SGDLS and CDR2 YYNGEE. Here the CDR3 reads CASSVTGTGVGYTF. In nucleotides, the CDR3 is TGTGCCAGCAGCGTAACCGGGACAGGGGTTGGCTACACCTTC.

The V and J genes are TRBV30 and TRBJ1-1; 7 bases fit TRBD1. The germline gives CDR1 GTSNPN, CDR2 SVGIG (reference sequence). The CDR3 covers 16 residues. The J segment lost 0 bases and the V segment lost 4 bases, leaving 11 bases of the junction unmatched. The CDR3 sequence is CAWTPRGQGMNTEAFF. In DNA, the CDR3 is TGTGCCTGGACCCCTAGGGGGCAGGGAATGAACACTGAAGCTTTCTTT.

The CDR3 loop reads CASSLEGPSTDTQYF. In DNA form, the CDR3 reads TGTGCCAGCAGCTTAGAGGGGCCCAGCACAGATACGCAGTATTTT. V is TRBV7-8 and J is TRBJ2-3, with D possibly being TRBD1 (5 bases). V dropped 1 base and J dropped 0 bases, with 8 bases sitting between them. The CDR3 covers 15 residues. Germline values: CDR1 SGHVS, CDR2 FQNEAQ.

The chain has TRBV6-1 and TRBJ1-6; TRBD1 might be the D (5 bases). The CDR3 runs to 15 residues. Germline CDR1 is MNHNS and CDR2 is SASEGT. Trimming took off 3 bases at V and 2 bases at J, with 8 bases between the two ends. The CDR3 protein is CASSDLTAYNSPLHF. The CDR3 DNA follows: TGTGCCAGCAGTGACCTGACAGCCTATAATTCACCCCTCCACTTT.

This chain links TRBV10-1 with TRBJ2-3, with TRBD1 as a possible D gene (6 bases). Trimming cost V 0 bases and J 3 bases, with 13 bases left between them. Germline V gene data show CDR1 as WNHNN and CDR2 as SYGVQD (reference sequence). The CDR3 length is 16 residues. The CDR3 region is CASSESRNRVTDTQYF. CDR3 DNA sequence: TGCGCCAGCAGTGAGTCTCGGAACAGGGTTACAGATACGCAGTATTTT.

The rearrangement links TRBV19 to TRBJ2-6; D gene uncertain. Deletions cut 8 bases from V and 2 bases from J, with 10 bases between. This CDR3 has 14 amino acids. Germline values: CDR1 LNHDA, CDR2 SQIVND (reference sequence). The CDR3 DNA follows: TGTGCCAGTTCCCCTGGCCCTGGGGCCAACGTCCTGACTTTC. The encoded protein is CASSPGPGANVLTF.

The chain has TRBV7-2 and TRBJ2-1, with 7 bases that match TRBD1. The junction had 6 bases not matched to a gene; V was cut back by 5 bases and J by 2 bases. The CDR3 contains 15 residues. Germline V lookup: CDR1 SGHTA, CDR2 FQGNSA. The CDR3 DNA follows: TGTGCCAGCAGCCTCCGACAGGGCCCCTACAATGAGCAGTTCTTC. Translated: CASSLRQGPYNEQFF. The full variable domain, rest sourced from reference TRBV7-2 and TRBJ2-1, is GAGVSQSPSNKVTEKGKDVELRCDPISGHTALYWYRQSLGQGLEFLIYFQGNSAPDKSGLPSDRFSAERTGGSVSTLTIQRTQQEDSAVYLCASSLRQGPYNEQFFGPGTRLTVL.